What follows are 2 T cell receptor beta chains derived from one specimen sequenced in a study of CD8+ T cells in alopecia areata. As the sequencing template, cDNA was produced by extracting RNA and reverse transcribing it. Produced via immunoSEQ multiplex PCR; TCRdb's table is partial and in-frame only. The sample holds approximately 180,000 clones, around 71% seen once. Here the sequenced sample was CD8+ T cells sorted from blood, taken at week 0. Receptors were obtained from a human donor with alopecia areata.

This rearrangement joins TRBV18 to TRBJ2-7; weak D call: TRBD1 (6 bases). V was clipped by 2 bases and J by 3 bases, with 17 bases between them. The CDR3 length is 16 residues. Per germline, CDR1 KGHSH and CDR2 LQKENI. The CDR3 here is CASSPREAADSYEQYF. The CDR3 bases are TGTGCCAGCTCACCAAGAGAGGCGGCGGACAGCTACGAGCAGTACTTC.

The chain couples TRBV27 to TRBJ2-1; 8 bases are shared with TRBD2. CDR1 is MNHEY, CDR2 SMNVEV, per germline (reference sequence). The V and J ends lost 2 bases and 8 bases, in that order; junction bases with no gene match: 8. This CDR3 has 15 amino acids. The CDR3 reads CASSLLPGGGDEQFF. The CDR3 DNA reads TGTGCCAGCAGTTTACTCCCGGGAGGGGGAGATGAGCAGTTCTTC.